This T cell receptor (beta chain) was profiled in a study of patients and donors after allogeneic stem cell transplantation. A single record per CDR3 protein comes from TCRdb applying MiXCR to the RT-PCR reads. This table has some 160,000 distinct CDR3 sequences, approximately 24% appearing once. Germline CDR1 reads DFQATT; CDR2 reads SNEGSKA (reference sequence). The ends were cut back, 5 bases at V and 8 bases at J, with 12 bases in the middle. The CDR3 extends over 12 amino acids. Sequencing used blood, either unsorted or a sorted T cell fraction (not recorded which). The chain has TRBV20-1 and TRBJ1-4; D is perhaps TRBD1 (6 bases). The sequence came from a human donor who was either an allogeneic HSCT recipient or a stem cell or donor lymphocyte infusion donor (not recorded which). It is not recorded whose cells these are; they may come from a transplant donor. CDR3 sequence (DNA): TGCAGTGCTGCTACGAGGGGGGAAAAACTGTTTTTT. Amino acids: CSAATRGEKLFF.